This T cell receptor beta chain is drawn from a study of cytomegalovirus exposure and HLA in healthy donors. Across the whole study: Among 150 million to 200 million T cells, an earlier analysis found 117 million unique TCR beta sequences.

The CDR3 runs 16 residues. V dropped 4 bases and J dropped 5 bases, with 20 bases sitting between them. Germline V CDR1 and CDR2: SEHNR, FQNEAQ (reference sequence). Study-wide results and limits: A link between a missense DCLRE1C variant and TCR beta V- and J-gene trimming emerged from a later analysis. Listed as cytomegalovirus-associated were 150 to 200 TCR beta chains.

Note on this clone: Its antigen remains unidentified.

The PCR had 60 Vbeta and 13 Jbeta primers. This table comes from immunoSEQ multiplex PCR, and its TCRdb copy is limited to in-frame clones, with some not included. The sample has around 170,000 clones, around 78% seen once. The clonotype was recovered from a woman aged 40 to 49 in good health and CMV-seropositive. This chain links TRBV7-9 with TRBJ1-1; a weak D match, TRBD1 (5 bases). What was sequenced was PBMCs. In nucleotides, the CDR3 is TGTGCCAGCAGCTCCCCAGGTGGGGGGTTGGGAACTGAAGCTTTCTTT. It yields the protein CASSSPGGGLGTEAFF. The full variable domain, completed using reference TRBV7-9 and TRBJ1-1, is DTGVSQNPRHKITKRGQNVTFRCDPISEHNRLYWYRQTLGQGPEFLTYFQNEAQLEKSRLLSDRFSAERPKGSFSTLEIQRTEQGDSAMYLCASSSPGGGLGTEAFFGQGTRLTVV.